This entry lists 2 T cell receptor beta chains sequenced from one sample in a study of T cell responses to AZD1222 COVID-19 vaccine. TCRdb keeps only in-frame clones here, not all; method: immunoSEQ multiplex PCR. The repertoire has 250,000 to 300,000 clones, roughly 93% of them found once; the top ten carry 0.55%. The sequenced sample was peripheral blood, obtained 28 days after the second AZD1222 dose. These receptors were taken from an adult who received the AZD1222 COVID-19 vaccine.

The sample holds one count of this clone. This rearrangement joins TRBV7-3 to TRBJ2-3, with D perhaps given as TRBD1 or TRBD2 (6 bases each). The ends were cut back, 5 bases at V and 7 bases at J, with 16 bases in the middle. This CDR3 is 14 amino acids long. CDR1 and CDR2 (germline): SGHTA, FQGTGA. The chain's CDR3 is CASSAMGGANTQYF. CDR3 coding DNA: TGTGCCAGCAGCGCCATGGGGGGCGCCAATACGCAGTATTTT.

This chain links TRBV7-2 with TRBJ1-3; 7 bases are a match to TRBD1. CDR1 is SGHTA and CDR2 is FQGNSA in the germline V gene. V dropped 5 bases and J dropped 4; count of bases not matched to a gene: 8. The CDR3 is made up of 15 amino acids. CDR3 loop: CASSPWDSGGNTIYF. The CDR3 coding sequence is TGTGCCAGCAGCCCCTGGGACAGTGGAGGAAACACCATATATTTT. Variable domain in full (rest from reference TRBV7-2 and TRBJ1-3): GAGVSQSPSNKVTEKGKDVELRCDPISGHTALYWYRQSLGQGLEFLIYFQGNSAPDKSGLPSDRFSAERTGGSVSTLTIQRTQQEDSAVYLCASSPWDSGGNTIYFGEGSWLTVV.